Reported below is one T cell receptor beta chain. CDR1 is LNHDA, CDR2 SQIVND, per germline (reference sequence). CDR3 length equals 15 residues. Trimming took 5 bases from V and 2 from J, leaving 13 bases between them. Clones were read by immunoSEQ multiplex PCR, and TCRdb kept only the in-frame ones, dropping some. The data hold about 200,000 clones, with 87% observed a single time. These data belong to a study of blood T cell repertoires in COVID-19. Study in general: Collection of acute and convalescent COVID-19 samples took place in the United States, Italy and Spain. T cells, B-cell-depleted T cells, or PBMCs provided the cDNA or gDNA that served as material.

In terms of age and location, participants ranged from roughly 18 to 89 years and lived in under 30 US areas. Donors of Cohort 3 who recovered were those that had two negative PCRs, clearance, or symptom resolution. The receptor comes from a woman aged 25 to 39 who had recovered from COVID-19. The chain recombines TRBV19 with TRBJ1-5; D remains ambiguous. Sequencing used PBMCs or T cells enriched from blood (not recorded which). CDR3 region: CASSVGGNGNQPQHF. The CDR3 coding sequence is TGTGCCAGTAGTGTGGGAGGGAACGGCAATCAGCCCCAGCATTTT.